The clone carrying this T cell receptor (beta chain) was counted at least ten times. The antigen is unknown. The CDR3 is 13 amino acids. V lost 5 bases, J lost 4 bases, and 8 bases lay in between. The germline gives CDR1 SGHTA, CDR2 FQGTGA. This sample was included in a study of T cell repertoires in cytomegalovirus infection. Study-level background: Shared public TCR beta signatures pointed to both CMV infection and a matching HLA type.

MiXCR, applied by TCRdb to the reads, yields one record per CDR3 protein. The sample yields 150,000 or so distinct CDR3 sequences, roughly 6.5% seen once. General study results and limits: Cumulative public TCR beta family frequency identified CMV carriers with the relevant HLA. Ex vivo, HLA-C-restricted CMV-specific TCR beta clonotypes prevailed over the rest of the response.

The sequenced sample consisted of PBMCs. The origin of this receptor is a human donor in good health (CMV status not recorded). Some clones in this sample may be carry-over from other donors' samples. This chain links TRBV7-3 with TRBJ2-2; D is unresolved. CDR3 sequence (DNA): TGTGCCAGCAGCCGCGGTCCCACCGGGGAGCTGTTTTTT. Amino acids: CASSRGPTGELFF.